Shown below are 22 T cell receptor beta chains from a single sample sequenced in a study of blood T cell repertoires in COVID-19. Assay: immunoSEQ multiplex PCR; the TCRdb copy retains only in-frame clones and omits some. Among fewer than 200,000 clones, roughly 80% were seen once, and the ten largest hold around 2%. The sequenced material came from peripheral blood. The receptors shown here come from a woman at least 80 years old with acute or convalescent COVID-19.

This rearrangement joins TRBV19 to TRBJ2-7; TRBD1 aligns across 9 bases. The junction had 8 bases not matched to a gene; V was cut back by 5 bases and J by 3 bases. The length of the CDR3 is 15 residues. Per the germline V gene, CDR1 is LNHDA and CDR2 is SQIVND (reference sequence). As DNA, the CDR3 is TGTGCCAGTAGTGAAACGGGACAGGGAGGCTACGAGCAGTACTTC. Residues: CASSETGQGGYEQYF. Filled out from reference TRBV19 and TRBJ2-7, the complete variable domain reads DGGITQSPKYLFRKEGQNVTLSCEQNLNHDAMYWYRQDPGQGLRLIYYSQIVNDFQKGDIAEGYSVSREKKESFPLTVTSAQKNPTAFYLCASSETGQGGYEQYFGPGTRLTVT.

The V gene is TRBV19, the J gene TRBJ2-5; D might be TRBD2 (5 bases). Trimming pared 5 bases from V and 2 bases from J, leaving 12 bases between. The CDR3 loop spans 14 amino acids. The V gene's germline CDR1 is LNHDA and CDR2 SQIVND (reference sequence). This CDR3 reads CASSLRGYQETQYF. Here the CDR3 DNA reads TGTGCCAGTAGTCTACGGGGTTATCAAGAGACCCAGTACTTC.

This chain links TRBV6-2 or TRBV6-3 with TRBJ2-1, with 7 bases identical to TRBD2. CDR3 length equals 15 residues. V lost 6 bases and J lost 9; bases outside the gene matches: 14. Germline V gene lookup returns CDR1 MNHEY and CDR2 SVGEGT. CDR3 nucleotide sequence: TGTGCCAGCAGCCTGGGGACTACCACCCAGGGTGAGCAGTTCTTC. Its translation: CASSLGTTTQGEQFF.

The chain links TRBV2 to TRBJ1-1; no clear D. Germline assignment: CDR1 SNHLY and CDR2 FYNNEI. V was shortened by 5 bases and J by 7 bases, with 8 bases between the two germline ends. This CDR3 has 11 residues. The CDR3 reads CASSTVIEAFF. The DNA for the CDR3 is TGTGCCAGCAGTACGGTAATTGAAGCTTTCTTT.

The chain joins TRBV30 to TRBJ1-5, with D perhaps TRBD1 (6 bases). Trimming removed 0 bases at V and 11 bases at J, with 14 bases between. Germline V gene data show CDR1 as GTSNPN and CDR2 as SVGIG (reference sequence). This CDR3 contains 13 residues. The CDR3 loop reads CAWSVSGSGAQHF. CDR3 coding DNA: TGTGCCTGGAGTGTAAGTGGGTCAGGGGCCCAGCATTTT.

The genes are TRBV6-2 or TRBV6-3 and TRBJ2-1; 14 bases are a match to TRBD2. Germline loops: CDR1 MNHEY, CDR2 SVGEGT. The CDR3 extends over 17 amino acids. With 7 bases clipped from V and 7 bases from J, the junction kept 12 bases outside the gene matches. The DNA for the CDR3 is TGTGCCAGCACCCCAGACCCCGGGACTAGCGGGAGTAATGAGCAGTTCTTC. Its protein product is CASTPDPGTSGSNEQFF.

The chain recombines TRBV27 with TRBJ1-5; TRBD1 matches at 8 bases. The junction had 7 bases not matched to a gene; V was cut back by 2 bases and J by 4 bases. Germline CDR1 and CDR2: MNHEY and SMNVEV (reference sequence). The CDR3 runs to 16 residues. The CDR3 loop is CASSLTRTGMNQPQHF. CDR3 bases: TGTGCCAGCAGTTTAACTAGGACAGGGATGAATCAGCCCCAGCATTTT.

This rearrangement joins TRBV11-3 to TRBJ2-2, with TRBD2 identical over 11 bases. Germline assignment: CDR1 SGHNT and CDR2 YENEEA. With V trimmed by 5 bases and J by 7 bases, 9 bases remained unmatched. The CDR3 has 16 amino acids. The CDR3 loop is CASSKTSGTEGGELFF. CDR3 nucleotides: TGTGCCAGCAGCAAGACTAGCGGGACAGAGGGCGGGGAGCTGTTTTTT.

The chain has TRBV27 and TRBJ2-5, with 9 positions matching TRBD1. J gave up 7 bases and V 8 bases, and 11 bases lay outside the gene matches. There are 14 residues in the CDR3. CDR1 and CDR2 from the germline V gene are MNHEY and SMNVEV (reference sequence). The CDR3 nucleotides are TGTGCCAGCCAAGAGGGACAGGGCTATGGGACCCAGTACTTC. The encoded protein is CASQEGQGYGTQYF.

Only one count was recorded for this clone. The V and J genes are TRBV7-3 and TRBJ2-5, with 9 nucleotides matching TRBD2. The V gene's germline CDR1 is SGHTA and CDR2 FQGTGA. The junction had 5 bases not matched to a gene; V was cut back by 2 bases and J by 4 bases. The CDR3 spans 15 residues. In DNA form, the CDR3 reads TGTGCCAGCAGCTTACTAGCGGGGATGACAGAGACCCAGTACTTC. Protein sequence: CASSLLAGMTETQYF.

This CDR3 reads CASSQDLGGPQQYF. Here the CDR3 DNA reads TGTGCCAGCAGCCAAGATCTGGGGGGGCCTCAGCAGTACTTC. The J gene is TRBJ2-7, the V gene TRBV14; D possibly corresponds to TRBD2 (7 bases). This CDR3 region has 14 residues. Per the germline V gene, CDR1 is SGHDN and CDR2 is FVKESK. The germline V and J ends were trimmed by 0 bases and 8 bases, with 14 bases remaining between them.

This chain connects TRBV29-1 to TRBJ2-7; TRBD2 matches at 8 bases. Looked up from germline, CDR1 is SQVTM and CDR2 is ANQGSEA. CDR3 length equals 14 residues. After removal of 4 bases from V and 4 bases from J, the junction contained 9 bases not matched to a gene. The CDR3 here is CSVAGSSGQYEQYF. The CDR3 bases are TGCAGCGTTGCAGGTTCTAGCGGGCAATACGAGCAGTACTTC.

The V gene is TRBV9, the J gene TRBJ1-1; 7 bases match TRBD1. V was clipped by 3 bases and J by 1 base; unmatched bases: 6. The germline gives CDR1 SGDLS, CDR2 YYNGEE. The CDR3 consists of 15 residues. The CDR3 DNA reads as TGTGCCAGCAGCGGAAGACAGGGATCGAACACTGAAGCTTTCTTT. Translating gives CASSGRQGSNTEAFF. The full variable domain, its missing parts supplied by reference TRBV9 and TRBJ1-1, is DSGVTQTPKHLITATGQRVTLRCSPRSGDLSVYWYQQSLDQGLQFLIQYYNGEERAKGNILERFSAQQFPDLHSELNLSSLELGDSALYFCASSGRQGSNTEAFFGQGTRLTVV.

This chain uses TRBV5-4 with TRBJ2-2; the D is unclear. This CDR3 contains 13 residues. V was cut by 0 bases and J by 5 bases, with 5 bases left in between. The germline CDR1 and CDR2 sequences are SGHNT and YYREEE (reference sequence). CDR3 nucleotides: TGTGCCAGCAGCTTGGAATTAACCGGGGAGCTGTTTTTT. Protein sequence: CASSLELTGELFF.

V and J are TRBV27 and TRBJ1-5; no clear D gene. CDR1 and CDR2 (germline): MNHEY, SMNVEV (reference sequence). The ends were cut back, 0 bases at V and 7 bases at J, with 7 bases in the middle. The CDR3 is 13 residues long. The CDR3 loop is CASSLSRVQPQHF. CDR3 bases: TGTGCCAGCAGTTTATCCCGGGTCCAGCCCCAGCATTTT.

The chain recombines TRBV4-2 with TRBJ2-1; 13 nucleotides match TRBD2. Trimming at V came to 0 bases and at J to 7 bases, leaving 9 bases not matched to a gene. The CDR3 extends over 18 amino acids. Germline values: CDR1 LGHNA, CDR2 YNFKEQ. Here the CDR3 DNA reads TGTGCCAGCAGCCAAGATATCGTATCGGGACTAGCGGGAAATGAGCAGTTCTTC. It specifies CASSQDIVSGLAGNEQFF.

The J gene is TRBJ2-5, the V gene TRBV24-1; perhaps TRBD1 as D (5 bases). The germline V and J ends were trimmed by 3 bases and 2 bases, with 12 bases remaining between them. The CDR3 is 15 amino acids. The germline V gene has CDR1 KGHDR and CDR2 SFDVKD. DNA for the CDR3: TGTGCCACCAGTGATCCCATGACAGTACAAGAGACCCAGTACTTC. It codes for CATSDPMTVQETQYF.

V and J are TRBV30 and TRBJ1-4; no firm D call. Germline CDR1 is GTSNPN and CDR2 is SVGIG (reference sequence). This CDR3 region has 15 residues. Trimming cost V 0 bases and J 7 bases, with 15 bases left between them. The CDR3 here is CAWSVLGREGEKLFF. CDR3 nucleotide sequence: TGTGCCTGGAGTGTACTCGGGCGGGAAGGTGAAAAACTGTTTTTT. Full variable domain (missing parts from reference TRBV30 and TRBJ1-4): SQTIHQWPATLVQPVGSPLSLECTVEGTSNPNLYWYRQAAGRGLQLLFYSVGIGQISSEVPQNLSASRPQDRQFILSSKKLLLSDSGFYLCAWSVLGREGEKLFFGSGTQLSVL.

This clone was detected a few times. The chain recombines TRBV29-1 with TRBJ1-1; no clear D gene. With 4 bases removed from V and 3 bases from J, the gap between germline ends came to 9 bases. This CDR3 has 12 amino acids. Germline lookup yields CDR1 SQVTM and CDR2 ANQGSEA. The DNA for the CDR3 is TGCAGCGTTGTTTGGAGGGACACTGAAGCTTTCTTT. This codes for CSVVWRDTEAFF.

This clone has just a few counts. The chain links TRBV30 to TRBJ1-5; D not certain. The V gene lost 0 bases and the J gene lost 5 bases, with 8 bases spanning the gap. The CDR3 has 13 residues. Germline V CDR1 and CDR2: GTSNPN, SVGIG (reference sequence). Here the CDR3 reads CAWSVGSDQPQHF. The CDR3 DNA reads as TGTGCCTGGAGTGTCGGTTCGGATCAGCCCCAGCATTTT.

V and J are TRBV29-1 and TRBJ1-2, with 11 bases that match TRBD1. CDR1 SQVTM and CDR2 ANQGSEA come from the germline V gene. Trimming removed 3 bases from V and 5 bases from J; junction bases left unmatched: 8. The CDR3 contains 15 residues. The CDR3 protein is CSVEDRDRGWYGYTF. The DNA for the CDR3 is TGCAGCGTTGAGGATAGGGACAGGGGGTGGTATGGCTACACCTTC.

The chain carries TRBV7-9 and TRBJ1-1, with a tentative D call TRBD1 (6 bases). Germline V gives CDR1 SEHNR, CDR2 FQNEAQ (reference sequence). This CDR3 is built from 12 residues. Trimming stripped 5 bases from V and 8 bases from J, with 12 bases between. The chain's CDR3 is CASSLTGLEAFF. Here the CDR3 DNA reads TGTGCCAGCAGCCTCACAGGGTTAGAAGCTTTCTTT.